One sample yielded the 15 T cell receptor beta chains listed below, sequenced in a study of PD-1 blockade in classical Hodgkin lymphoma. After autologous stem cell transplantation all patients relapsed, and prior brentuximab vedotin exposure differed between cohorts. TCRdb's copy holds only in-frame clones and misses some; the assay was immunoSEQ multiplex PCR. The sample consists of tens of thousands of clones, around 87% of them appearing once. The sample in question was peripheral blood mononuclear cells (PBMCs), obtained at baseline. The receptors stem from a human donor with classical Hodgkin lymphoma.

The chain recombines TRBV7-9 with TRBJ1-4, with a possible D match to TRBD1 (5 bases). Germline V gives CDR1 SEHNR, CDR2 FQNEAQ (reference sequence). V lost 3 bases and J 8 bases, leaving 10 bases between the germline ends. This CDR3 has 13 amino acids. The CDR3 protein is CASSFRESEKLFF. The CDR3 DNA reads as TGTGCCAGCAGCTTCAGGGAGTCCGAAAAACTGTTTTTT.

The chain combines TRBV5-4 with TRBJ2-3, with 12 bases aligning to TRBD2. The germline CDR1 and CDR2 sequences are SGHNT and YYREEE (reference sequence). The CDR3 covers 19 residues. V trimming: 3 bases; J trimming: 4 bases; junction bases outside the gene matches: 15. The CDR3 DNA follows: TGTGCCAGCAGCTGGGGACTAGCGGGCCCTTTCCGGGTTGCAGATACGCAGTATTTT. This sequence encodes CASSWGLAGPFRVADTQYF.

This rearrangement joins TRBV30 to TRBJ2-2, with D possibly TRBD1 on 6 matching bases. The CDR3 has 16 amino acids. Trimming removed 2 bases from V and 3 bases from J, with 16 bases in between. Germline-derived CDR1 and CDR2 are GTSNPN and SVGIG (reference sequence). CDR3 bases: TGTGCCTGGAGTCTCGGGGTAGGACAGTACACCGGGGAGCTGTTTTTT. This gives the protein CAWSLGVGQYTGELFF.

The chain carries TRBV7-6 and TRBJ2-2; D unresolved. CDR1 and CDR2 (germline): SGHVS, FNYEAQ. The length of the CDR3 is 16 residues. V lost 3 bases and J lost 6, with 17 bases in between. The CDR3 region is CASSFPPGAVPGELFF. In DNA, the CDR3 is TGTGCCAGCAGCTTTCCCCCAGGAGCCGTTCCCGGGGAGCTGTTTTTT.

This clone showed up just a few times. Other DNA variants within this sample encode the same CDR3. This sequence joins TRBV18 and TRBJ1-5; the D gene is possibly TRBD1 (6 bases). This CDR3 has 13 residues. Germline V gene sequence: CDR1 KGHSH, CDR2 LQKENI. Trimming took 6 bases from V and 4 from J, leaving 10 bases between them. The CDR3 nucleotides read TGTGCCAGCTCCCCGGACAGTAATCAGCCCCAGCATTTT. Its protein is CASSPDSNQPQHF.

V is TRBV10-1 and J is TRBJ1-1; D gene uncertain. The CDR3 consists of 16 residues. Trimming pared 6 bases from V and 3 bases from J, leaving 20 bases between. Germline CDR1 reads WNHNN; CDR2 reads SYGVQD (reference sequence). The CDR3 loop reads CASSQTALAGDTEAFF. The CDR3, as DNA: TGCGCCAGCAGCCAAACAGCTCTGGCAGGAGACACTGAAGCTTTCTTT.

The genes are TRBV5-6 and TRBJ1-4, with TRBD1 as a possible D gene (6 bases). V shed 2 bases and J shed 7 bases, with 18 bases lying between them. This CDR3 contains 16 residues. Germline V gene lookup returns CDR1 SGHDT and CDR2 YYEEEE. The DNA of the CDR3 is TGTGCCAGCAGCTTAGGTCGGGGGCGATTGGGTGAAAAACTGTTTTTT. This gives the protein CASSLGRGRLGEKLFF.

V gene TRBV10-2 combines with J gene TRBJ1-2; D gene uncertain. V lost 6 bases and J 2 bases, leaving 7 bases between the germline ends. Looked up from germline, CDR1 is WSHSY and CDR2 is SAAADI. This CDR3 is built from 12 residues. As DNA, the CDR3 is TGCGCCAGCAGGACCGAGAACTATGGCTACACCTTC. Translation: CASRTENYGYTF.

This CDR3 is CASSQYLGGGTGVSEQFF. The CDR3 DNA reads as TGCGCCAGCAGCCAATACTTAGGGGGTGGGACAGGGGTTAGTGAGCAGTTCTTC. The rearrangement uses TRBV4-1 and TRBJ2-1, with TRBD1 matching over 10 bases. V shed 2 bases and J 9 bases; nucleotides not matched to a gene: 16. The length of the CDR3 is 18 residues. In germline, CDR1 is MGHRA, CDR2 YSYEKL.

This chain uses TRBV10-3 with TRBJ2-5; unclear D gene. In germline, CDR1 is ENHRY, CDR2 SYGVKD. The CDR3 consists of 12 residues. Trimming stripped 4 bases from V and 0 bases from J, with 3 bases between. CDR3 residues: CAISADQETQYF. Here the CDR3 DNA reads TGTGCCATCAGTGCAGACCAAGAGACCCAGTACTTC.

The chain couples TRBV5-4 to TRBJ2-7; 8 nucleotides align to TRBD1. The germline V gene has CDR1 SGHNT and CDR2 YYREEE (reference sequence). The V gene end was trimmed by 1 base and the J gene end by 3 bases; junction bases not matched to a gene: 6. The CDR3 totals 15 residues. DNA for the CDR3: TGTGCCAGCAGCTTGTCGGGGACAGGTCTCTACGAGCAGTACTTC. Residues: CASSLSGTGLYEQYF.

The V and J genes are TRBV30 and TRBJ2-1; no clear D. V lost 3 bases, J lost 12 bases, and 9 bases lay in between. The CDR3 sequence is 10 residues long. CDR1 and CDR2 from the germline V gene are GTSNPN and SVGIG (reference sequence). The CDR3 loop reads CAWRGVVQFF. The CDR3 bases are TGTGCCTGGAGAGGAGTTGTGCAGTTCTTC.

The genes are TRBV4-1 and TRBJ2-5; D is unclear. Deletions cut 0 bases from V and 4 bases from J, with 15 bases between. The germline V gene encodes CDR1 MGHRA and CDR2 YSYEKL. CDR3 length: 16 residues. The CDR3 nucleotides read TGCGCCAGCAGCCAAGACTTCGTCCCAGCCCGAGAGACCCAGTACTTC. Translating gives CASSQDFVPARETQYF.

V is TRBV5-1 and J is TRBJ2-3, with 9 nucleotides matching TRBD1. With V trimmed by 5 bases and J by 5 bases, 9 bases remained unmatched. The CDR3 runs 15 residues. Per germline, CDR1 SGHRS and CDR2 YFSETQ. Here the CDR3 DNA reads TGCGCCAGCAGAGCCGGGACAGGGCGAGGAGATACGCAGTATTTT. It codes for CASRAGTGRGDTQYF.

The rearrangement joins TRBV19 to TRBJ1-1; TRBD1 matches at 7 bases. This CDR3 is 14 amino acids long. Germline V gene lookup returns CDR1 LNHDA and CDR2 SQIVND (reference sequence). The J segment lost 0 bases and the V segment lost 6 bases, leaving 4 bases of the junction unmatched. The CDR3 reads CASRTGAMNTEAFF. CDR3 in DNA: TGTGCCAGTAGAACAGGGGCCATGAACACTGAAGCTTTCTTT.